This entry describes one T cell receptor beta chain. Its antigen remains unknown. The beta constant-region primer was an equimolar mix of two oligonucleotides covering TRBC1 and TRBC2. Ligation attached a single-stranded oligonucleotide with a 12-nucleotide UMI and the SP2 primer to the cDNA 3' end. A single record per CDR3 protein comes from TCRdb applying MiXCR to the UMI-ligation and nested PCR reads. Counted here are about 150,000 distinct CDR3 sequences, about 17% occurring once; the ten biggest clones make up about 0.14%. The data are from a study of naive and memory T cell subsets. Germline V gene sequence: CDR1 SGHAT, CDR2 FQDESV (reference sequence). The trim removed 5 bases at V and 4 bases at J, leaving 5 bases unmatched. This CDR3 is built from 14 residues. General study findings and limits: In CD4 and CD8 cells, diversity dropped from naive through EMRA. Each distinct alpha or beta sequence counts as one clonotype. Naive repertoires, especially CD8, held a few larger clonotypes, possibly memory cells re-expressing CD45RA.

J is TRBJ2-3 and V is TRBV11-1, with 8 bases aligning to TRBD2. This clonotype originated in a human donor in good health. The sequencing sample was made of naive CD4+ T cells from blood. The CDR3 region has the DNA TGTGCCAGCAGCATTGGACTAGCCGCAGATACGCAGTATTTT. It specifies CASSIGLAADTQYF.